This entry lists 19 T cell receptor beta chains sequenced from one sample in a study of blood T cells in healthy people across ages (dated by TCRdb to between 2014 and 2017). The method was 5' RACE. Instrument used: Illumina HiSeq 2500. The second PCR ran for about 6 to 11 cycles and used a J-beta primer mix along with a sample-barcoded 5' primer. The raw public data were reprocessed by TCRdb itself: fastp quality trimming at Q25, MiXCR clonotype calling, in-frame beta chains only. Each entry merges the rows of one CDR3 protein and shows their most common DNA and genes. This sample gives under 950,000 distinct CDR3 sequences in total; roughly 20% of them show up just once. The ten most abundant clones make up 20% to 25% of the sample. Material for sequencing was blood. The receptor source for this set is a man aged 70-80 years in good health.

The chain links TRBV7-9 to TRBJ1-4, with D perhaps TRBD1 (6 bases). The germline gives CDR1 SEHNR, CDR2 FQNEAQ (reference sequence). V lost 0 bases to trimming and J lost 8 bases, with 19 bases between them. This CDR3 region has 17 residues. CDR3 residues: CASSLAGFGRGREKLFF. The CDR3 nucleotides are TGTGCCAGCAGCTTAGCGGGATTTGGCAGGGGAAGAGAAAAACTGTTTTTT.

V and J are TRBV30 and TRBJ1-5, with a possible D match to TRBD1 (5 bases). The germline gives CDR1 GTSNPN, CDR2 SVGIG (reference sequence). Trimming took off 2 bases at V and 7 bases at J, with 12 bases between the two ends. This CDR3 is 13 amino acids long. Here the CDR3 DNA reads TGTGCCTGGAGTAGCGGGGACGAACAGCCCCAGCATTTT. Residues: CAWSSGDEQPQHF.

This clonotype was found many times. The chain combines TRBV5-6 with TRBJ2-7, with D possibly being TRBD1 or TRBD2 (5 bases each). CDR3 length equals 14 residues. Trimming removed 0 bases from V and 1 base from J, with 8 bases in between. Germline V lookup: CDR1 SGHDT, CDR2 YYEEEE. CDR3 amino acids: CASSLGGESYEQYF. Written as DNA, the CDR3 is TGTGCCAGCAGCTTGGGAGGGGAATCCTACGAGCAGTACTTC.

This chain joins TRBV9 and TRBJ1-2, with D unresolved. Trimming left V 3 bases short and J 3 bases short, with 12 bases between. CDR3 size: 14 residues. The V gene's germline CDR1 is SGDLS and CDR2 YYNGEE. The CDR3 reads CASSESHRDYGYTF. CDR3 DNA sequence: TGTGCCAGCAGCGAATCACACCGAGACTATGGCTACACCTTC.

This clonotype was recorded a few times. The CDR3, as DNA: TGTGCCAGCACTCAGACAACAACTAATGAAAAACTGTTTTTT. Protein: CASTQTTTNEKLFF. This chain uses TRBV2 with TRBJ1-4, with D hard to call. Germline assignment: CDR1 SNHLY and CDR2 FYNNEI. Trimming removed 7 bases at V and 0 bases at J, with 9 bases between. The CDR3 runs 14 residues.

The rearrangement uses TRBV20-1 and TRBJ1-2, with D possibly being TRBD1 (6 bases). The CDR3 is made up of 14 amino acids. Germline V lookup: CDR1 DFQATT, CDR2 SNEGSKA (reference sequence). V lost 0 bases to trimming and J lost 1 base, with 9 bases between them. In DNA form, the CDR3 reads TGCAGTGCTAGAGATTACAGGGATAACTATGGCTACACCTTC. Its translation is CSARDYRDNYGYTF.

This clonotype came up a few times. The chain couples TRBV10-3 to TRBJ2-4; a possible D gene is TRBD1 (6 bases). Germline assignment: CDR1 ENHRY and CDR2 SYGVKD. V gave up 6 bases and J gave up 5 bases, with 11 bases separating them. The CDR3 has 13 residues. The DNA for the CDR3 is TGTGCCATCAGACCCCGGACAGAAAACATTCAGTACTTC. Amino acid sequence: CAIRPRTENIQYF.

The sample holds a few counts of this clonotype. The J gene is TRBJ2-5, the V gene TRBV28; D call uncertain. The J call is doubtful: the DNA matches TRBJ2-1 better. The CDR3 extends over 11 amino acids. Germline assignment: CDR1 MDHEN and CDR2 SYDVKM. The CDR3 region has the DNA TGTGCCAGCAGCACTAAGGATGAGCAGTTCTTC. Its protein product is CASSTKDEQFF.

The DNA of the CDR3 is TGTGCCAGCAGTTTACTCGGCGACGCGAACACCGGGGAGCTGTTTTTT. Protein product: CASSLLGDANTGELFF. V gene TRBV27 combines with J gene TRBJ2-2, with D unresolved. CDR3 length equals 16 residues. V dropped 2 bases and J dropped 0 bases, with 10 bases sitting between them. Per germline, CDR1 MNHEY and CDR2 SMNVEV (reference sequence).

This chain links TRBV7-8 with TRBJ1-1, with 7 nucleotides matching TRBD1. The V gene end was trimmed by 5 bases and the J gene end by 3 bases; junction bases not matched to a gene: 6. The CDR3 covers 14 residues. Per the germline V gene, CDR1 is SGHVS and CDR2 is FQNEAQ. Written as DNA, the CDR3 is TGTGCCAGCAGCCAACCGACAGGGCACACTGAAGCTTTCTTT. Protein sequence: CASSQPTGHTEAFF.

This clonotype has a handful of counts. The DNA for the CDR3 is TGTGCCAGCCCGGGCGACACCGGGGAGCTGTTTTTT. This translates into CASPGDTGELFF. The chain is built from TRBV28 and TRBJ2-2; D remains ambiguous. V lost 8 bases and J lost 3, with 7 bases in between. The CDR3 contains 12 residues. The germline V gene encodes CDR1 MDHEN and CDR2 SYDVKM.

This clonotype was detected a few times. The chain joins TRBV29-1 to TRBJ2-5; 9 bases match TRBD2. There are 14 residues in the CDR3. J lost 4 bases, V lost 4 bases, and 7 bases had no gene match. Germline V CDR1 and CDR2: SQVTM, ANQGSEA. CDR3 region: CSVVLLGLAETQYF. The CDR3 nucleotides are TGCAGCGTTGTTCTACTGGGACTAGCAGAGACCCAGTACTTC.

The chain has TRBV9 and TRBJ1-3; 9 bases line up with TRBD1. CDR3 size: 16 residues. With 3 bases clipped from V and 1 base from J, the junction kept 5 bases outside the gene matches. Per the germline V gene, CDR1 is SGDLS and CDR2 is YYNGEE. CDR3 DNA: TGTGCCAGCAGCGGGGTCGGGACAGGGTCTGGAAACACCATATATTTT. Encoded protein: CASSGVGTGSGNTIYF.

This clonotype has only a few counts. The gene calls are TRBV20-1 and TRBJ2-7; 11 bases line up with TRBD2. The J call is doubtful: the DNA matches TRBJ2-5 better. This CDR3 is built from 12 residues. Germline CDR1 DFQATT, CDR2 SNEGSKA (reference sequence). The CDR3 nucleotides read TGCAGTGCCAGGACTAGCGGGGAGACCCAGTACTTC. The encoded protein is CSARTSGETQYF.

The chain combines TRBV29-1 with TRBJ2-1; weak D call: TRBD1 (6 bases). Trimming cost V 6 bases and J 0 bases, with 12 bases left between them. The CDR3 contains 14 residues. In germline, CDR1 is SQVTM, CDR2 ANQGSEA. CDR3 protein: CSVGAGNSYNEQFF. CDR3 nucleotides: TGCAGCGTGGGGGCAGGGAACTCCTACAATGAGCAGTTCTTC.

This clonotype was counted ten times or more. The CDR3 spells CASGLGGSYEQYF. CDR3 nucleotide sequence: TGTGCCAGCGGTCTGGGCGGGTCTTACGAGCAGTACTTC. The chain couples TRBV12-3 or TRBV12-4 to TRBJ2-5; possibly TRBD2 for D (5 bases). The J call is uncertain, as TRBJ2-7 better fits the DNA end. The CDR3 spans 13 residues.

This chain connects TRBV12-3 or TRBV12-4 to TRBJ2-5; tentative D call: TRBD2 (6 bases). V lost 6 bases, J lost 5 bases, and 16 bases lay in between. This CDR3 has 14 residues. CDR3 sequence: CASSPRDFRETQYF. CDR3 in DNA: TGTGCCAGCAGCCCTCGGGACTTTAGGGAGACCCAGTACTTC.

The count of this clonotype is one. The chain has TRBV6-9 and TRBJ1-3; possible D gene TRBD1, 6 bases. The CDR3 consists of 13 residues. Germline CDR1 is MNHGY and CDR2 is SVAAGI. With 10 bases removed from V and 0 bases from J, the gap between germline ends came to 10 bases. CDR3 in amino acids: CAKNRDSGNTIYF. The CDR3 nucleotides read TGTGCCAAAAACAGGGACTCTGGAAACACCATATATTTT.

In its sample, this clonotype was seen a few times. This chain's CDR3 is CSAIPGQGSLTLYEQYF. CDR3 DNA: TGCAGTGCTATACCGGGACAGGGGTCATTGACCCTCTACGAGCAGTACTTC. The chain uses TRBV20-1 and TRBJ2-7, with 10 nucleotides matching TRBD1. The length of the CDR3 is 17 residues. V lost 4 bases and J lost 3; bases outside the gene matches: 15. Germline CDR1 DFQATT, CDR2 SNEGSKA (reference sequence).